This entry lists 20 T cell receptor beta chains sequenced from one sample in a study of blood T cell repertoires in COVID-19. Profiled with immunoSEQ multiplex PCR; TCRdb holds only in-frame clones, not every one. This table holds fewer than 300,000 clones, around 90% found once. Sequencing used peripheral blood. The receptors here all came from a man between 18 and 35 years old with active or convalescent COVID-19.

The V call is TRBV2, the J call TRBJ2-1; TRBD1 matches at 10 bases. The germline gives CDR1 SNHLY, CDR2 FYNNEI. The CDR3 consists of 14 residues. V gave up 6 bases and J gave up 8 bases; unmatched junction bases: 7. In DNA, the CDR3 is TGTGCCAGCAGGGGGGACAGGGGTGGCGATGAGCAGTTCTTC. Translating gives CASRGDRGGDEQFF.

The chain is built from TRBV5-6 and TRBJ2-7, with D possibly being TRBD1 (6 bases). Germline assignment: CDR1 SGHDT and CDR2 YYEEEE. CDR3 length equals 15 residues. V was trimmed by 3 bases and J by 3 bases, leaving 16 bases between them. The CDR3 DNA follows: TGTGCCAGCAGCTCCTTCAGACAGGCTTACTACGAGCAGTACTTC. The encoded protein is CASSSFRQAYYEQYF.

This chain links TRBV7-9 with TRBJ2-5; TRBD1 matches at 8 bases. The V gene's germline CDR1 is SEHNR and CDR2 FQNEAQ (reference sequence). CDR3 size: 16 residues. J lost 4 bases, V lost 0 bases, and 7 bases had no gene match. DNA for the CDR3: TGTGCCAGCAGCTTAGCGGGCAGGGGGCTGTCAGAGACCCAGTACTTC. This sequence encodes CASSLAGRGLSETQYF.

The chain recombines TRBV19 with TRBJ1-1; D might be TRBD1 (5 bases). The ends were cut back, 1 base at V and 1 base at J, with 13 bases in the middle. From germline, CDR1 is LNHDA and CDR2 SQIVND (reference sequence). The CDR3 has 16 amino acids. The CDR3, as DNA: TGTGCCAGTAGTATAGGCTCAGGGTTAGCGAACACTGAAGCTTTCTTT. Its protein product is CASSIGSGLANTEAFF. Looking up the rest from reference TRBV19 and TRBJ1-1 gives the full variable domain: DGGITQSPKYLFRKEGQNVTLSCEQNLNHDAMYWYRQDPGQGLRLIYYSQIVNDFQKGDIAEGYSVSREKKESFPLTVTSAQKNPTAFYLCASSIGSGLANTEAFFGQGTRLTVV.

The chain combines TRBV19 with TRBJ1-2; 7 bases map to TRBD1. CDR1 is LNHDA, CDR2 SQIVND, per germline (reference sequence). With 7 bases clipped from V and 1 base from J, the junction kept 6 bases outside the gene matches. The CDR3 totals 14 residues. The CDR3: CASNPGQFNYGYTF. CDR3 bases: TGTGCCAGTAACCCGGGACAGTTTAACTATGGCTACACCTTC.

Worth noting for this clone: A read error may produce the germline difference seen at one junction end. V gene TRBV6-6 combines with J gene TRBJ1-1; D perhaps matches TRBD1 (5 bases). The CDR3 runs 16 residues. CDR1 is MNHNY and CDR2 is SVGAGI in the germline V gene (reference sequence). The CDR3 sequence: CASSYSKGQGPFSPDF. CDR3 nucleotides: TGTGCCAGCAGTTACTCGAAGGGCCAGGGCCCCTTTTCTCCCGATTTT.

This chain joins TRBV9 and TRBJ2-1; D is perhaps TRBD2 (6 bases). CDR3 length equals 15 residues. CDR1 SGDLS and CDR2 YYNGEE come from the germline V gene. The V gene lost 6 bases and the J gene lost 7 bases, with 20 bases spanning the gap. This CDR3 reads CASTPAGTGGNEQFF. CDR3 coding DNA: TGTGCCAGCACCCCCGCGGGGACCGGAGGGAATGAGCAGTTCTTC.

A few counts support this clone. The rearrangement uses TRBV4-1 and TRBJ1-2; 11 nucleotides agree with TRBD1. The germline V gene has CDR1 MGHRA and CDR2 YSYEKL. This CDR3 contains 16 residues. Trimming removed 4 bases from V and 4 bases from J; junction bases left unmatched: 8. The CDR3 bases are TGCGCCAGCAGCCGGTGGGGACAGGGGGTTCCCTATGGCTACACCTTC. Protein sequence: CASSRWGQGVPYGYTF.

V usage is TRBV2 and J usage is TRBJ1-2, with 9 nucleotides matching TRBD1. Trimming cost V 7 bases and J 8 bases; bases outside gene matches: 11. Germline V gene lookup returns CDR1 SNHLY and CDR2 FYNNEI. CDR3 length: 14 amino acids. The CDR3: CASIAPGQGSGYTF. CDR3 DNA sequence: TGTGCCAGCATCGCCCCGGGACAGGGAAGCGGCTACACCTTC. The complete variable domain, with remaining parts taken from reference TRBV2 and TRBJ1-2, reads EPEVTQTPSHQVTQMGQEVILRCVPISNHLYFYWYRQILGQKVEFLVSFYNNEISEKSEIFDDQFSVERPDGSNFTLKIRSTKLEDSAMYFCASIAPGQGSGYTFGSGTRLTVV.

V is TRBV9 and J is TRBJ1-5; TRBD1 aligns across 7 bases. The germline V gene encodes CDR1 SGDLS and CDR2 YYNGEE. This CDR3 spans 18 amino acids. Trimming removed 3 bases from V and 3 bases from J; junction bases left unmatched: 15. Written as DNA, the CDR3 is TGTGCCAGCAGCGCCCCTCTTCCACAGGGGTTTTACAATCAGCCCCAGCATTTT. Protein: CASSAPLPQGFYNQPQHF.

This clone is a singleton in its sample. Other DNA sequences in the same sample also yield this CDR3. The chain joins TRBV12-3 or TRBV12-4 to TRBJ1-1; TRBD1 might be the D (5 bases). Trimming removed 4 bases from V and 2 bases from J, with 8 bases in between. The CDR3 is 13 amino acids. DNA for the CDR3: TGTGCCAGCAGTTGGGGGGGTAACACTGAAGCTTTCTTT. This sequence encodes CASSWGGNTEAFF.

The chain carries TRBV9 and TRBJ2-1, with TRBD1 matching over 11 bases. V trimming: 4 bases; J trimming: 3 bases; junction bases outside the gene matches: 3. In germline, CDR1 is SGDLS, CDR2 YYNGEE. CDR3 size: 15 residues. The chain's CDR3 is CASSLGTGGYNEQFF. CDR3 bases: TGTGCCAGCAGCCTCGGGACAGGGGGCTACAATGAGCAGTTCTTC.

The chain combines TRBV2 with TRBJ2-3; 12 nucleotides align to TRBD2. The CDR3 consists of 16 residues. The germline V gene encodes CDR1 SNHLY and CDR2 FYNNEI. V lost 10 bases and J lost 4; bases outside the gene matches: 12. The CDR3 DNA follows: TGTGCCATCCCCGGGACTAGCGGGCGGGGGCCAGATACGCAGTATTTT. Translation gives CAIPGTSGRGPDTQYF.

The chain joins TRBV15 to TRBJ2-7; no reliable D call. Germline CDR1 LNHNV, CDR2 YYDKDF (reference sequence). The CDR3 sequence is 13 residues long. The V and J ends lost 0 bases and 3 bases respectively, with 6 bases between them. The CDR3 DNA reads as TGTGCCACCAGCAGAGACGCAGGCTACGAGCAGTACTTC. Its protein is CATSRDAGYEQYF. Full variable domain (rest looked up from reference TRBV15 and TRBJ2-7): DAMVIQNPRYQVTQFGKPVTLSCSQTLNHNVMYWYQQKSSQAPKLLFHYYDKDFNNEADTPDNFQSRRPNTSFCFLDIRSPGLGDTAMYLCATSRDAGYEQYFGPGTRLTVT.

The chain carries TRBV27 and TRBJ2-7, with 7 bases lining up with TRBD1. The CDR3 runs 13 residues. The J segment lost 4 bases and the V segment lost 4 bases, leaving 4 bases of the junction unmatched. CDR1 is MNHEY, CDR2 SMNVEV, per germline (reference sequence). CDR3 sequence: CASSSTGMYEQYF. DNA for the CDR3: TGTGCCAGCAGTTCGACAGGGATGTACGAGCAGTACTTC.

CDR3 region: CASSVGGSMNTEAFF. CDR3 nucleotides: TGTGCCAGCAGTGTTGGGGGGAGTATGAACACTGAAGCTTTCTTT. The rearrangement joins TRBV25-1 to TRBJ1-1, with a tentative D call TRBD1 (5 bases). CDR1 and CDR2 from the germline V gene are MGHDK and SYGVNS. This CDR3 has 15 amino acids. With 4 bases removed from V and 0 bases from J, the gap between germline ends came to 12 bases. Variable domain in full (rest from reference TRBV25-1 and TRBJ1-1): EADIYQTPRYLVIGTGKKITLECSQTMGHDKMYWYQQDPGMELHLIHYSYGVNSTEKGDLSSESTVSRIRTEHFPLTLESARPSHTSQYLCASSVGGSMNTEAFFGQGTRLTVV.

In nucleotides, the CDR3 is TGTGCCAGCAGTTTATCCCGGAGCTCCTATAATTCACCCCTCCACTTT. This sequence encodes CASSLSRSSYNSPLHF. This rearrangement joins TRBV27 to TRBJ1-6; no clear D. The germline V gene has CDR1 MNHEY and CDR2 SMNVEV (reference sequence). V lost 0 bases to trimming and J lost 0 bases, with 6 bases between them. This CDR3 region has 16 residues.

The chain has TRBV7-3 and TRBJ1-2, with TRBD1 as a possible D gene (6 bases). Germline V gene sequence: CDR1 SGHTA, CDR2 FQGTGA. V was cut by 5 bases and J by 3 bases, with 22 bases left in between. The CDR3 has 17 amino acids. CDR3 region: CASSPNRRGRGDYGYTF. The CDR3 DNA sequence: TGTGCCAGCAGCCCAAACCGCCGGGGGCGGGGGGACTATGGCTACACCTTC.

The chain joins TRBV10-3 to TRBJ1-2, with D possibly TRBD1 on 6 matching bases. The CDR3 contains 17 residues. Trimming removed 6 bases from V and 0 bases from J, with 20 bases in between. The V gene's germline CDR1 is ENHRY and CDR2 SYGVKD. CDR3 sequence (DNA): TGTGCCATCAGGGGCGCGGGGGGCGAAGGGACTAACTATGGCTACACCTTC. Translation gives CAIRGAGGEGTNYGYTF.

The genes are TRBV6-5 and TRBJ1-3; TRBD1 is a possible D gene (5 bases). Trimming cost V 8 bases and J 0 bases, with 8 bases left between them. The CDR3 totals 13 residues. CDR1 and CDR2 (germline): MNHEY, SVGAGI. CDR3 coding DNA: TGTGCCAGCGCCAGGGACTCTGGAAACACCATATATTTT. Protein: CASARDSGNTIYF.